This paragraph covers one T cell receptor beta chain sequence. What it binds is not known. This sample is drawn from a study of T-cell reconstitution after alpha-beta-depleted transplantation in children. Study-wide results and limits: For some patients, TCRbeta diversity was high at day 60 because of recipient T cells and thymic progenitors that survived. The study reportedly traced alpha-beta T cells about two months after transplant to several hundred expanded graft clones. Among T cells one year after transplant, newly produced cells accounted for most counts and diversity.

Preparation of the TCRbeta library used unique molecular identifiers. TCRdb re-derived calls from the PCR reads in MiXCR, one entry per CDR3 protein. The profile shows about 540,000 distinct CDR3 sequences, 27% of them singletons. The CDR3 runs to 14 residues. J gave up 8 bases and V 3 bases, and 1 base lay outside the gene matches. Germline CDR1 is MDHEN and CDR2 is SYDVKM. The chain has TRBV28 and TRBJ1-6; TRBD1 aligns across 10 bases. This sample comprised PBMCs, obtained before TCRalphabeta/CD19-depleted stem cell transplant. This sequence was found in a boy younger than two with Wiskott-Aldrich syndrome, due to receive a stem cell transplant. For the CDR3, the DNA is TGTGCCAGCAGTTTGGGGACAGGGGATTCACCCCTCCACTTT. It yields the protein CASSLGTGDSPLHF.